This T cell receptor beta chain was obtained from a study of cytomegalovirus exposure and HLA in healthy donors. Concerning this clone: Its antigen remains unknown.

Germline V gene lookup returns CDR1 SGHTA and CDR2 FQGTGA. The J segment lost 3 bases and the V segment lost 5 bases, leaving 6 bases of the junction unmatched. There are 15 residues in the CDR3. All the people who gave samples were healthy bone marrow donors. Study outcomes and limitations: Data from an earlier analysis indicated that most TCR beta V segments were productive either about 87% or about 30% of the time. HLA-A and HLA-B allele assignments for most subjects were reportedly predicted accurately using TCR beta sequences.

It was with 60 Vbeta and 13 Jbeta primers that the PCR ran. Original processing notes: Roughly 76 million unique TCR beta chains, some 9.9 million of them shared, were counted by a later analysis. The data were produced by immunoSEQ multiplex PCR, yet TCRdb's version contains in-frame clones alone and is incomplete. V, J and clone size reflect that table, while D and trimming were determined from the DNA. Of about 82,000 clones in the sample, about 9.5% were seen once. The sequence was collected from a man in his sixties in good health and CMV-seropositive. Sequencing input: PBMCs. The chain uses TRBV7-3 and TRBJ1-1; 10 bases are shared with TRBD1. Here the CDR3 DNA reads TGTGCCAGCAGCCAACAGGACAGGGGGGACACTGAAGCTTTCTTT. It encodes CASSQQDRGDTEAFF.